The 9 T cell receptor beta chains below all came from one sample that was sequenced in a study of human T cells and chemical hapten exposure. TCRdb passed the RACE reads through MiXCR, listing each CDR3 protein once. The sample lists some 250,000 distinct CDR3 sequences, roughly 7.4% occurring once. Time point: pre-sensitization, week 0. Described treatment: therapeutic diphenylcyclopropenone sensitization with weekly scalp DPC. Sample: whole blood, taken in connection with sensitization to the hapten diphenylcyclopropenone (DPC). The origin of the receptors is a man between 18 and 35 years old with alopecia areata. Some clones in this sample may be carry-over from other donors' samples.

This clonotype was detected only a few times. The chain combines TRBV7-2 with TRBJ2-5; D possibly uses TRBD1 or TRBD2 (5 bases each). V lost 4 bases to trimming and J lost 9 bases, with 18 bases between them. The germline V gene has CDR1 SGHTA and CDR2 FQGNSA. The CDR3 is 14 amino acids. DNA of the CDR3: TGTGCCAGCAGCTCCAGCGCCAGCCTGGGGGCCCAGTACTTC. As protein: CASSSSASLGAQYF.

This clonotype has only a few counts. The V and J genes are TRBV10-3 and TRBJ1-6; 7 bases are a match to TRBD1. The CDR3 contains 14 residues. Germline V lookup: CDR1 ENHRY, CDR2 SYGVKD. V lost 6 bases, J lost 11 bases, and 10 bases stayed unmatched. The CDR3 protein is CAISHRGDEAPLHF. In nucleotides, the CDR3 is TGTGCCATCAGCCACAGGGGAGATGAAGCACCCCTCCACTTT.

This CDR3 reads CASSRRGDDEQYV. As DNA, the CDR3 is TGTGCCAGCAGTAGGCGGGGGGACGACGAGCAGTACGTC. The chain joins TRBV6-2 or TRBV6-3 to TRBJ2-7; 8 positions agree with TRBD2. Germline trimming cut 5 bases from V and 5 bases from J; bases unmatched to any gene: 5. Looked up from germline, CDR1 is MNHEY and CDR2 is SVGEGT. The CDR3 spans 13 residues.

The V gene is TRBV24-1, the J gene TRBJ2-2, with 7 bases fitting TRBD1. CDR3 length: 14 amino acids. Germline-derived CDR1 and CDR2 are KGHDR and SFDVKD. After removal of 5 bases from V and 6 bases from J, the junction contained 5 bases not matched to a gene. In nucleotides, the CDR3 is TGTGCCACCAGTGTCTCAGGGGGATCCGGGGAGCTGTTTTTT. It encodes CATSVSGGSGELFF.

This clonotype was seen ten or more times. This chain connects TRBV6-2 or TRBV6-3 to TRBJ1-5; a possible D gene is TRBD1 (6 bases). This CDR3 comprises 16 residues. V was clipped by 2 bases and J by 7 bases, with 18 bases between them. Germline lookup yields CDR1 MNHEY and CDR2 SVGEGT. The CDR3: CASSYGVEGDIQPQHF. The DNA for the CDR3 is TGTGCCAGCAGTTACGGAGTCGAAGGGGACATACAGCCCCAGCATTTT.

This clonotype was seen repeatedly, ten times or more. The chain employs TRBV12-3 or TRBV12-4 and TRBJ1-2; D is perhaps TRBD1 (6 bases). There are 13 residues in the CDR3. Between the trimmed V and J ends, which lost 7 bases and 4 bases, there was a span of 13 bases. The CDR3 coding sequence is TGTGCCAGCACCCTTCCCAGGGGCTATGGCTACACCTTC. This codes for CASTLPRGYGYTF.

This clonotype was counted between two and nine times. The genes are TRBV20-1 and TRBJ2-3; 7 bases are a match to TRBD2. The germline CDR1 and CDR2 sequences are DFQATT and SNEGSKA (reference sequence). CDR3 size: 15 residues. Unmatched junction bases numbered 3, after V lost 0 bases and J lost 0 bases. The CDR3: CSAREASGSTDTQYF. The CDR3, as DNA: TGCAGTGCTAGAGAGGCTAGCGGAAGCACAGATACGCAGTATTTT.

This clonotype showed up just a few times. This sequence joins TRBV6-2 or TRBV6-3 and TRBJ1-1; D may be TRBD1 (6 bases). This CDR3 comprises 14 residues. V shed 6 bases and J shed 0 bases, with 11 bases lying between them. Germline V gene data show CDR1 as MNHEY and CDR2 as SVGEGT. This CDR3 reads CASRATGLNTEAFF. CDR3 DNA sequence: TGTGCCAGCAGGGCGACAGGTTTGAACACTGAAGCTTTCTTT.

This clonotype was recorded at least ten times. J is TRBJ2-5 and V is TRBV10-3, with no clear D. Germline CDR1 reads ENHRY; CDR2 reads SYGVKD. V gave up 2 bases and J gave up 3 bases, with 1 base separating them. This CDR3 region has 11 residues. For the CDR3, the DNA is TGTGCCATCAGTGAGGAAGAGACCCAGTACTTC. Translated: CAISEEETQYF.